This T cell receptor (beta chain) was observed in a study of Tregs in tolerant kidney transplant recipients (dated by TCRdb to 2018 to 2020). About the full investigation: Transplants used related donors with nonmyeloablative bone marrow transplantation; mixed chimerism was transient in the human trials. Before combined kidney and bone marrow transplantation, this study identified donor-specific regulatory T cells using TCRbeta sequencing and then followed those same cells after transplant. General study outcomes and caveats: For some patients the PCR primers changed over time, which made it impossible to compare the samples from those patients at the nucleotide level. In tolerant patients, donor-specific Tregs expanded more than Tregs overall, which suggests antigen-driven rather than nonspecific expansion. The study was limited by small patient numbers, and the findings need validation in larger populations and under other immunosuppression protocols. Expanding Tregs with activated donor B cells appeared to identify the most biologically relevant and donor-specific TCRbeta repertoire. Although technical replication error seemed to be minimal, the question of biological reproducibility was not addressed directly.

From the cysteine through the phenylalanine, the CDR3 covers 14 amino acids. The entry retains the CDR3 DNA only, 42 bases that are in frame from base 1. The germline V gene (reference sequence) sets CDR1 to SGHAT and CDR2 to FQDESV. The germline V end is reduced by 6 bases and the J end by 5 bases; junction bases left unmatched: 4. The time point label corresponds to: blood sample drawn before combined kidney and bone marrow transplant. Unstimulated Tregs (CD4+CD25+CD127-), CD4+ non-Tregs (CD4+CD25-), CD4 and CD8 cells were FACS-sorted from thawed PBMCs. A few combined kidney and bone marrow transplant recipients from the ITN036ST trial were included as patients, and samples were available only from these trial subjects. Healthy control blood was processed by Ficoll density gradient to PBMCs and cryopreserved; patient PBMCs were collected before and after transplant. Remarks on this clone: Its antigen is not yet known. Base qualities are not at hand, and no much larger clone is one base apart.

Genomic DNA was extracted from sorted cells with the QIAGEN DNeasy Blood and Tissue Kit for TCRbeta CDR3 sequencing. High-throughput TCRbeta CDR3 sequencing, which included PCR amplification with bias correction and internal controls, was done commercially through immunoSEQ. In the paper's pipeline: A unique productive TCRbeta sequence was defined by the CDR3 nucleotide sequence when primers matched, and otherwise by the CDR3 amino acid sequence together with the Vbeta and Jbeta genes. To correct sorting error, sequences shared between sorted populations at a frequency ratio of 2:1 or less were removed; the rest were assigned to the higher population. Donor-reactive sequences were defined as at least 5-fold expanded in CFSE-low cells versus unstimulated cells, with frequency of at least 0.01% in CFSE-low cells. Jensen-Shannon divergence, calculated on the top 100 TCRbeta sequences ranked by frequency, was used to quantify repertoire divergence. When a sample had multiple sequencing runs, each run was corrected for sorting error separately and the runs were then pooled. TCRdb took this table from immuneACCESS and kept in-frame rearrangements with V and J called. Such tables lack part of the clones; where checked against another copy, unresolved V genes explain under half of the gap, and the rest is unexplained. The DNA gave D and trimming, while V, J and clone size come from that table. Present in this sample are tens of thousands of clones, more than 85% of which were seen just once. The top ten hold approximately 0.5% of the sample.

The sequence is built from TRBV11-1 and TRBJ1-4, with 9 bases matching TRBD1. The clonotype originates from a human donor who received a combined kidney and bone marrow transplant. This sample comprised CD4+ T cells from blood, obtained before the transplant. This receptor has the CDR3 CASSSDRGNEKLFF. The nucleotides read TGTGCCAGCAGTTCGGACAGGGGAAATGAAAAACTGTTTTTT.